This T cell receptor (beta chain) was recovered during a study of identical twins' blood T cells. Whole-study results and caveats: V gene usage reportedly matched far better within twin pairs than unrelated donors.

Each TCR cDNA library carried sample-specific barcodes on both ends. Original analysis: Each donor had about 95,000 to nearly 550,000 clonotypes. TCRdb re-called the 5' RACE reads with MiXCR, one entry per CDR3 protein. The V and J calls were determined by TCRdb, not by the authors. The sample shows about 370,000 distinct CDR3 sequences, roughly 31% of them seen only once. A remark on this clonotype: The antigen is unknown.

Per the germline V gene, CDR1 is SQVTM and CDR2 is ANQGSEA. The CDR3 totals 16 residues. The V and J ends lost 7 bases and 2 bases, in that order; junction bases with no gene match: 13. The chain carries TRBV29-1 and TRBJ2-7, with 11 bases aligning to TRBD2. Sequenced sample: PBMCs. The origin of this receptor is a woman between 18 and 50 years old in good health. DNA for the CDR3: TGCAGCGCTGATGCCGGGACTAGCGGACATACCTACGAGCAGTACTTC. Protein product: CSADAGTSGHTYEQYF.